The clone carrying this T cell receptor (beta chain) was counted between two and nine times. This sample was taken from a study of blood T cell repertoires in COVID-19. Turning to the study itself: Sites in the United States, Italy and Spain provided acute and convalescent COVID-19 samples. From T cells, B-cell-depleted T cells, or PBMCs came the material, which was cDNA or gDNA.

Trimming took 6 bases from V and 8 from J, leaving 14 bases between them. The CDR3 has 13 residues. Germline loops: CDR1 MNHEY, CDR2 SVGAGI. Authors' methods: Reference gene primer amplification gave nucleated cell count estimates. Measured with immunoSEQ multiplex PCR; TCRdb has only the in-frame clones, and not every one. V and J calls and clone size follow that table, whereas D and trimming were derived from the DNA. The sample holds roughly 70,000 clones, around 79% seen once. The chain joins TRBV6-5 to TRBJ2-1; a weak D match, TRBD1 (5 bases). This receptor was taken from a man aged 55-75 years with acute or convalescent COVID-19. The sample comprised peripheral blood. This chain's CDR3 is CASRPLWGDEQFF. CDR3 DNA sequence: TGTGCCAGCAGGCCATTGTGGGGCGATGAGCAGTTCTTC.